This passage covers 10 T cell receptor beta chains from one sample sequenced in a study of post-analysis software for immune sequencing data (dated by TCRdb to between 2015 and 2017). Study-wide conclusions, independent of this receptor: Patients showed significantly higher frequencies than controls for roughly 5 TRBV segments, among them TRBV5-6, TRBV5-1 and TRBV20-1.

Library method: PCR. This sample was sequenced with an Illumina HiSeq 2500. Unique molecular identifiers were incorporated into TCR beta cDNA libraries to reduce PCR and sequencing biases. In-frame beta chains were kept once TCRdb had trimmed the public reads at Q25 with fastp and called clones with MiXCR. Each record represents a unique CDR3 protein, reported with the most common genes and DNA among its rows. The sample records more than 500,000 distinct CDR3 sequences, 34% of which are singletons. The top ten clones comprise 6% of the sample. Their target antigens are unknown. The sequencing input was blood. The receptors were gathered from a girl aged 2 to 17 with multiple sclerosis.

This clonotype has a handful of counts. The V and J genes are TRBV5-4 and TRBJ2-5, with 7 positions matching TRBD1. The J segment lost 2 bases and the V segment lost 3 bases, leaving 10 bases of the junction unmatched. This CDR3 is 16 amino acids long. Germline V gene sequence: CDR1 SGHNT, CDR2 YYREEE (reference sequence). The CDR3 reads CASSSDRDSRQETQYF. In DNA form, the CDR3 reads TGTGCCAGCAGCTCGGACCGGGACAGTCGGCAAGAGACCCAGTACTTC.

This clonotype was found a few times. The chain links TRBV6-5 to TRBJ2-1; 13 positions agree with TRBD2. J gave up 6 bases and V 6 bases, and 5 bases lay outside the gene matches. CDR3 length: 15 amino acids. CDR1 is MNHEY, CDR2 SVGAGI, per germline. CDR3 region: CASRPGLAGINEQFF. CDR3 coding DNA: TGTGCCAGCAGACCGGGACTAGCGGGGATCAATGAGCAGTTCTTC.

This clonotype appeared a few times. The chain employs TRBV4-2 and TRBJ1-2; a weak D match, TRBD1 (6 bases). The V gene's germline CDR1 is LGHNA and CDR2 YNFKEQ. CDR3 length: 16 residues. V was pared by 0 bases and J by 4 bases, with 15 bases between. The CDR3 region is CASSQDRGAGAYGYTF. The CDR3 coding sequence is TGTGCCAGCAGCCAAGACCGGGGGGCGGGGGCCTATGGCTACACCTTC.

The chain joins TRBV10-3 to TRBJ1-5, with D perhaps TRBD1 (5 bases). The V end was cut by 8 bases, the J end by 4 bases, with 15 bases between. This CDR3 has 14 residues. The germline V gene encodes CDR1 ENHRY and CDR2 SYGVKD. The chain's CDR3 is CAIPVGALNQPQHF. CDR3 sequence (DNA): TGTGCCATCCCAGTCGGGGCCCTTAATCAGCCCCAGCATTTT.

The CDR3 nucleotides are TGTGCCAGCGGAGACGGGACACTACAATATGGCTACACCTTC. Amino acid sequence: CASGDGTLQYGYTF. The V call is TRBV12-3 or TRBV12-4, the J call TRBJ1-2; weak D call: TRBD1 (6 bases). V shed 8 bases and J shed 5 bases, with 18 bases lying between them. The CDR3 runs 14 residues.

This rearrangement joins TRBV20-1 to TRBJ1-1; D gene uncertain. V dropped 3 bases and J dropped 2 bases, with 7 bases sitting between them. Germline CDR1 DFQATT, CDR2 SNEGSKA (reference sequence). The CDR3 contains 12 residues. CDR3 DNA sequence: TGCAGTGCTAGGACGGTAAACACTGAAGCTTTCTTT. Its protein product is CSARTVNTEAFF.

J is TRBJ1-5 and V is TRBV5-5; 10 bases agree with TRBD1. The CDR3 covers 15 residues. Germline CDR1 reads SGHKS; CDR2 reads YYEKEE (reference sequence). The V and J ends lost 5 bases and 5 bases, in that order; junction bases with no gene match: 7. CDR3 amino acids: CASSLTGGLYQPQHF. CDR3 nucleotide sequence: TGTGCCAGCAGTTTGACAGGGGGCCTTTATCAGCCCCAGCATTTT.

The rearrangement links TRBV20-1 to TRBJ2-6; the D is unclear. This CDR3 is 13 amino acids long. V was shortened by 3 bases and J by 4 bases, with 7 bases between the two germline ends. The germline CDR1 and CDR2 sequences are DFQATT and SNEGSKA (reference sequence). CDR3 sequence: CSASSGGANVLTF. Written as DNA, the CDR3 is TGCAGTGCTAGCTCCGGGGGGGCCAACGTCCTGACTTTC.

V and J are TRBV28 and TRBJ1-2; D unresolved. Germline V gene sequence: CDR1 MDHEN, CDR2 SYDVKM. The germline V and J ends were trimmed by 7 bases and 7 bases, with 19 bases remaining between them. CDR3 length: 14 amino acids. The CDR3 DNA is TGTGCCAGCACTATTGGTGCGGCTCGAGGTGGCTACACCTTC. Translation gives CASTIGAARGGYTF.

The rearrangement joins TRBV4-2 to TRBJ2-1; D is possibly TRBD1 (5 bases). The CDR3 covers 15 residues. Germline lookup yields CDR1 LGHNA and CDR2 YNFKEQ. The V and J ends lost 7 bases and 2 bases respectively, with 15 bases between them. CDR3 bases: TGTGCCAGCACCACAGGACCGTTAACCTACAATGAGCAGTTCTTC. It is translated as CASTTGPLTYNEQFF.